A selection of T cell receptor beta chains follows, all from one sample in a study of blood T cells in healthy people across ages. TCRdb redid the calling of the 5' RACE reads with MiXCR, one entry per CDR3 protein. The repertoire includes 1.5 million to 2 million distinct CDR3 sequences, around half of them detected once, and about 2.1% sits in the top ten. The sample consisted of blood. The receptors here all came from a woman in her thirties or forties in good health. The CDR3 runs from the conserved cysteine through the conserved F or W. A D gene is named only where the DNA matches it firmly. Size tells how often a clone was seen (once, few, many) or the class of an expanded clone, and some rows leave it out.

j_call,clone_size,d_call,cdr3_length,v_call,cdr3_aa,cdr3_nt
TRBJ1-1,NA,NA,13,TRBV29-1,CSVRGVGNTEAFF,TGCAGCGTGAGGGGGGTTGGGAACACTGAAGCTTTCTTT
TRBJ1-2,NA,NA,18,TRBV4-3,CASSQAGGSRWEHYGYTF,TGCGCCAGCAGCCAAGCCGGGGGGAGTAGGTGGGAGCACTATGGCTACACCTTC
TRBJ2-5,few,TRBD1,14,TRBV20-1,CSARDWGQLETQYF,TGCAGTGCTAGAGATTGGGGACAGCTAGAGACCCAGTACTTC
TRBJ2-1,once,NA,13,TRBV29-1,CSVKPKTYNEQFF,TGCAGCGTGAAACCCAAGACTTACAATGAGCAGTTCTTC
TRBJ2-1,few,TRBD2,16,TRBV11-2,CASSYSRLAGNNEQFF,TGTGCCAGCAGCTATAGCAGACTAGCGGGAAACAATGAGCAGTTCTTC
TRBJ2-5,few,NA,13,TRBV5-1,CASGGGKQETQYF,TGCGCCAGTGGAGGGGGAAAACAAGAGACCCAGTACTTC
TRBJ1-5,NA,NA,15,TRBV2,CASSEIQGGSQPQHF,TGTGCCAGCAGTGAAATTCAGGGAGGTAGTCAGCCCCAGCATTTT
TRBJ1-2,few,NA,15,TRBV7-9,CASSLPGPNLYGYTF,TGTGCCAGCAGCTTACCCGGGCCCAACCTCTATGGCTACACCTTC
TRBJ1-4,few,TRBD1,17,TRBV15,CATSIRTGVGANEKLFF,TGTGCCACCAGCATCCGGACAGGGGTCGGGGCTAATGAAAAACTGTTTTTT
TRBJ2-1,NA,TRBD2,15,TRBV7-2,CASSPQSGGPVEQFF,TGTGCCAGCAGCCCCCAATCGGGGGGGCCCGTTGAGCAGTTCTTC
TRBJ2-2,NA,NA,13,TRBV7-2,CASSLGRGGELFF,TGTGCCAGCAGCTTAGGGCGAGGCGGGGAGCTGTTTTTT
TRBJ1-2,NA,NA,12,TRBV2,CASLAGPYGYTF,TGTGCCAGCCTCGCAGGTCCCTATGGCTACACCTTC
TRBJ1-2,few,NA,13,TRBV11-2,CASSPTWGDGYTF,TGTGCCAGCAGCCCCACTTGGGGAGATGGCTACACCTTC
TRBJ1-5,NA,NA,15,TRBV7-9,CASSYLGGGDQPQHF,TGTGCCAGCAGCTACCTCGGGGGGGGCGATCAGCCCCAGCATTTT
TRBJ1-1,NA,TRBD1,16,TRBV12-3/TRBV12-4,CASRAGTGGSNTEAFF,TGTGCCAGCAGAGCCGGGACAGGGGGCTCGAACACTGAAGCTTTCTTT
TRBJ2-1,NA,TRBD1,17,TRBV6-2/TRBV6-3,CASSYSESTGVYNEQFF,TGTGCCAGCAGTTACTCAGAGAGCACAGGGGTCTACAATGAGCAGTTCTTC
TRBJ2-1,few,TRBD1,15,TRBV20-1,CSASAKGQGYNEQFF,TGCAGTGCTAGCGCGAAGGGACAGGGTTACAATGAGCAGTTCTTC
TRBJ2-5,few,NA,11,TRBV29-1,CSVTMLETQYF,TGCAGCGTCACAATGTTGGAGACCCAGTACTTC
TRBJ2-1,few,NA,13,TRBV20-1,CSASGTRDNEQFF,TGCAGTGCTTCCGGGACCAGAGACAATGAGCAGTTCTTC
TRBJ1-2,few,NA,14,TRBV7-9,CASSFGTKEYGYTF,TGTGCCAGCAGCTTCGGGACAAAGGAATATGGCTACACCTTC
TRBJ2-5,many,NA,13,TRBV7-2,CASSLARGETQYF,TGTGCCAGCAGCTTAGCGAGGGGAGAGACCCAGTACTTC
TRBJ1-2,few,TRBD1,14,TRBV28,CASSRDRVIYGYTF,TGTGCCAGCAGTCGGGACAGGGTCATCTATGGCTACACCTTC
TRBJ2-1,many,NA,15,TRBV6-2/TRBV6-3,CASSGPQGTYNEQFF,TGTGCCAGCAGTGGTCCACAGGGCACCTACAATGAGCAGTTCTTC
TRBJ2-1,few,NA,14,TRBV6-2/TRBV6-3,CASSYVGAYNEQFF,TGTGCCAGCAGTTATGTGGGGGCCTACAATGAGCAGTTCTTC
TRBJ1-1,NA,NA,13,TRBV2,CATRRQADTEAFF,TGTGCCACCCGAAGGCAGGCGGACACTGAAGCTTTCTTT
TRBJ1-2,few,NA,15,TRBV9,CASSVSTQDYYGYTF,TGTGCCAGCAGCGTATCCACCCAGGACTACTATGGCTACACCTTC
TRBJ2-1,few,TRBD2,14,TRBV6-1,CASSVRTSSDEQFF,TGTGCCAGCAGTGTTCGGACTAGCAGCGATGAGCAGTTCTTC
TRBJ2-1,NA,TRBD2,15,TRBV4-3,CASSPTSGGSTERFF,TGCGCCAGCAGCCCTACTAGCGGGGGGTCTACTGAGCGGTTCTTC
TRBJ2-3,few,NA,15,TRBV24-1,CATGDPRSPTDTQYF,TGTGCCACCGGGGACCCCCGATCCCCCACAGATACGCAGTATTTT
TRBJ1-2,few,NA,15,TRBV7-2,CASSLRGSLGNGYTF,TGTGCCAGCAGCTTAAGGGGCAGTCTGGGGAATGGCTACACCTTC
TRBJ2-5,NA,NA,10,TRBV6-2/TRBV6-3,CASAFETQYF,TGTGCCAGCGCCTTTGAGACCCAGTACTTC
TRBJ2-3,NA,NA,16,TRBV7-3,CAGSLMRGGGTDTQYF,TGTGCCGGCAGCTTAATGAGGGGGGGGGGCACAGATACGCAGTATTTT
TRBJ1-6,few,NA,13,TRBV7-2,CASSFDSSSPLHF,TGTGCCAGCAGCTTCGACTCGAGCTCACCCCTCCACTTT
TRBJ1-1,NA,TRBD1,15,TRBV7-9,CASSPHRGLNTEAFF,TGTGCCAGCAGCCCCCACAGGGGCCTGAACACTGAAGCTTTCTTT
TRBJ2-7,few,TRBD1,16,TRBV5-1,CASSLRLSGQGDEQYF,TGCGCCAGCAGCTTGAGGCTGTCGGGACAGGGTGATGAGCAGTACTTC
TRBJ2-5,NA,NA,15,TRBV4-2,CASSPGIEAEETQYF,TGTGCCAGCAGCCCGGGCATAGAGGCGGAAGAGACCCAGTACTTC
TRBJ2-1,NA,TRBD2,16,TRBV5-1,CASSQLLAGGLNEQFF,TGCGCCAGCAGTCAACTACTAGCGGGGGGACTCAATGAGCAGTTCTTC
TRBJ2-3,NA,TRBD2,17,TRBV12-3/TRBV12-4,CASSLVISGEITDTQYF,TGTGCCAGCAGTTTAGTAATTAGCGGGGAAATCACAGATACGCAGTATTTT
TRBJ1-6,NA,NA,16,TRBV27,CASRLAPPPIDSPLHF,TGTGCCAGCAGATTGGCCCCCCCGCCCATCGATTCACCCCTCCACTTT
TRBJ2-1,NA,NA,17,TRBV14,CASSQDRSRGARGEQFF,TGTGCCAGCAGCCAAGATCGATCCCGGGGGGCCCGGGGTGAGCAGTTCTTC
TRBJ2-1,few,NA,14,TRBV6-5,CASSQQGQGNEQFF,TGTGCCAGCAGCCAACAGGGTCAGGGAAATGAGCAGTTCTTC
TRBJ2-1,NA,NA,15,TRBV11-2,CASSFAGASGDEQFF,TGTGCCAGCAGCTTTGCAGGGGCCTCCGGTGATGAGCAGTTCTTC
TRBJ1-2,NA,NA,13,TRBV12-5,CASGVTGTDGYTF,TGTGCTAGTGGAGTAACCGGGACGGATGGCTACACCTTC
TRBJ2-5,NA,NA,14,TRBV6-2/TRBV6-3,CASSYWDFQETQYF,TGTGCCAGCAGTTACTGGGACTTTCAAGAGACCCAGTACTTC
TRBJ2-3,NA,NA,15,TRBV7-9,CASSLANTAIDTQYF,TGTGCCAGCAGCTTAGCGAATACGGCCATAGATACGCAGTATTTT
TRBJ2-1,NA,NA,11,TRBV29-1,CSVSRYNEQFF,TGCAGCGTTTCTCGGTACAATGAGCAGTTCTTC
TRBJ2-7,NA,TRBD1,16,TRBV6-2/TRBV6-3,CASSSTGTGGPYEQYF,TGTGCCAGCAGTTCTACCGGGACAGGGGGCCCCTACGAGCAGTACTTC
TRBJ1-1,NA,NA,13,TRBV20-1,CSASPWGNTEAFF,TGCAGTGCTAGTCCATGGGGGAACACTGAAGCTTTCTTT
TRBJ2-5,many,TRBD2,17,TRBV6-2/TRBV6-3,CASNDQFRTSGQETQYF,TGTGCCAGCAACGACCAATTCCGGACTAGCGGCCAAGAGACCCAGTACTTC
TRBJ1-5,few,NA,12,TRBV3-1,CASSDGFQPQHF,TGTGCCAGCAGCGATGGCTTCCAGCCCCAGCATTTT
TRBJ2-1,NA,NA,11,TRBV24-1,CATSDYTEQFF,TGTGCCACCAGTGACTATACTGAGCAGTTCTTC
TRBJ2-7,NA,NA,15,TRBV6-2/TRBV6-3,CASSYKRTVSYEQYF,TGTGCCAGCAGTTACAAGCGGACGGTCTCCTACGAGCAGTACTTC